This T cell receptor (beta chain) is from a study of Ad26.COV2.S vaccination and SARS-CoV-2 variants (dated by TCRdb to the early 2020s). Broadly, across the study: Sequencing of the TCRbeta repertoire served to evaluate the specificity and breadth of SARS-CoV-2-reactive T cell receptors following Ad26.COV2.S vaccination. A total of 32 samples were included in the TCR-sequenced set, comprising around 19 Ad26.COV2.S vaccine recipients, 5 placebo recipients and 8 SARS-CoV-2 convalescent individuals. The full study reports these points: It was noted by the authors that total T cell responses may have been underestimated by the TCR breadth and depth analyses. Substantial breadth of spike-specific CD8+ and CD4+ T cell responses was reported after vaccination. Comparable non-spike TCR breadth was observed between vaccine and placebo recipients, consistent with only spike being contained in the vaccine. Compared with placebo recipients, Ad26.COV2.S recipients showed higher spike-specific TCR breadth (P = 0.0014).

To note about this clone: The clone's antigen remains unknown. Per-base qualities were not stored, and no clone one base away is much larger.

Explained via the paper, the time point label denotes: individuals recovered from natural SARS-CoV-2 infection. According to the germline V gene (reference sequence), CDR1 reads LNHNV and CDR2 reads YYDKDF. Germline trimming amounts to 4 bases on V and 2 bases on J, with 7 as the count of junction bases outside the gene matches. Counted from cysteine to phenylalanine, this CDR3 has 16 amino acids. Only the CDR3 region is kept as DNA, spanning 48 bases read in frame from base 1. The immunoSEQ Assay was used to sequence TCRbeta CDR3 regions. After extraction, genomic DNA underwent amplification by bias-controlled multiplex PCR, followed by high-throughput sequencing. As for how the authors treated the data: To quantify the absolute abundance of each unique TCRbeta CDR3 region, sequences were collapsed and filtered. Usable DNA was measured by amplifying reference genes present in all nucleated cells, and TCRbeta template counts were normalized to that usable DNA to estimate T cell fraction. Repertoire TCRs were annotated as SARS-CoV-2-specific when V gene, CDR3 amino acid sequence and J gene were exactly matched to a known reactive TCR set. The reference SARS-CoV-2 TCR set was obtained from MIRA and was filtered for enrichment in COVID-19-positive ImmuneCODE repertoires, whereby public or cross-reactive TCRs were removed. Using the MIRA antigens, annotated TCRs were further analysed by specific ORF or by position within an ORF. Depth was the summed frequency of annotated unique rearrangements, while breadth was defined as annotated unique rearrangements over total unique productive rearrangements. Group comparisons of TCR breadth used two-sided Wilcoxon rank-sum tests. Here the immuneACCESS table is served through TCRdb, limited to in-frame sequences with V and J called. Missing clones are a known gap in these copies; in checked studies unresolved V genes cover under half, and the rest lacks a known reason. V, J and clone size derive from that table, while D and trimming were established from the DNA sequence. Across this sample there are about 140,000 clones, with about nine tenths seen only once. About 5% of the sample is held by the ten biggest clonotypes.

The source was peripheral blood, collected after recovery from COVID-19. The rearrangement combines TRBV15 with TRBJ2-3, and TRBD2 aligns with 9 junction nucleotides. This clonotype was obtained from a human donor who had recovered from COVID-19. The CDR3 protein is CATSTMASGNTDTQYF. At the DNA level, the sequence is TGTGCCACCAGCACCATGGCTAGCGGGAACACAGATACGCAGTATTTT. The full variable domain, with segments outside the CDR3 supplied by the reference TRBV15 and TRBJ2-3 proteins, appears as DAMVIQNPRYQVTQFGKPVTLSCSQTLNHNVMYWYQQKSSQAPKLLFHYYDKDFNNEADTPDNFQSRRPNTSFCFLDIRSPGLGDTAMYLCATSTMASGNTDTQYFGPGTRLTVL.